This T cell receptor beta chain derives from a study of technical replicates of blood from several donors. Clones were read by immunoSEQ multiplex PCR, and TCRdb kept only the in-frame ones, dropping some. The sample shows tens of thousands of clones, approximately 90% of them seen only once. Trimming left V 7 bases short and J 1 base short, with 13 bases between. The CDR3 is 14 amino acids. Germline CDR1 is MNHNS and CDR2 is SASEGT. The chain couples TRBV6-1 to TRBJ1-1, with D possibly TRBD1 on 6 matching bases. The sequence was collected from a human donor in good health. Some clones in this sample may be carry-over from other donors' samples. Sequencing was done on a sample of PBMCs. CDR3 sequence (DNA): TGTGCCAGCATTTCGGGACACTCGAACACTGAAGCTTTCTTT. Translation gives CASISGHSNTEAFF.